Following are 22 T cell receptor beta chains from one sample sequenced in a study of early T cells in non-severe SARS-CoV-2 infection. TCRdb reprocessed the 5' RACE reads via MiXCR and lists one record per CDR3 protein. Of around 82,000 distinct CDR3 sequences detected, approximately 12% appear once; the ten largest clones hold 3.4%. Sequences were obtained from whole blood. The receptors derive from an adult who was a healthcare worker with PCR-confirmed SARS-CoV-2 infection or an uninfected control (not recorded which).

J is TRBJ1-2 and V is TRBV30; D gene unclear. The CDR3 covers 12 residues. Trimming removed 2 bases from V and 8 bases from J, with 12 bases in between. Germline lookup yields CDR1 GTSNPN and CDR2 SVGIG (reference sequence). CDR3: CAWSTALGGYTF. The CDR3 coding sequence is TGTGCCTGGAGTACGGCCCTAGGAGGCTACACCTTC.

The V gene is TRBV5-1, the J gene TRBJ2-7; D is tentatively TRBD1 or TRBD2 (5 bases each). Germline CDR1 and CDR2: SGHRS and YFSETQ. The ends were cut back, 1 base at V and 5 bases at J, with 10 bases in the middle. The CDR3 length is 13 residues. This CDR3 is CASSLYRRNEQYF. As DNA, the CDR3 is TGCGCCAGCAGCTTGTACAGGAGGAACGAGCAGTACTTC.

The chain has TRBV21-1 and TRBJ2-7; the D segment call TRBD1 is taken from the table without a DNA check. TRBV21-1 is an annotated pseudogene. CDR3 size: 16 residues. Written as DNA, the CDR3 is TGTGCCAGCAGCAAGGGACCGGGACAGGGTGTGTGCGAGCAGTACTTC. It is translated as CASSKGPGQGVCEQYF.

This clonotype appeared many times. The CDR3 here is CASAGGAGADTQYF. CDR3 nucleotide sequence: TGTGCCAGTGCAGGGGGCGCTGGGGCAGATACGCAGTATTTT. The V gene is TRBV19, the J gene TRBJ2-3; 8 bases map to TRBD1. CDR1 is LNHDA, CDR2 SQIVND, per germline (reference sequence). V was pared by 8 bases and J by 4 bases, with 8 bases of the junction left unmatched. The CDR3 is made up of 14 amino acids.

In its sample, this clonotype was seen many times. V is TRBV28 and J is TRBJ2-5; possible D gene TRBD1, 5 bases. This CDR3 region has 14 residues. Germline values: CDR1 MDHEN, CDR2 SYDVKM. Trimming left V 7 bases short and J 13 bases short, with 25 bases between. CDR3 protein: CASTQPYRPKGMYF. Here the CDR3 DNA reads TGTGCCAGCACCCAACCTTACAGGCCAAAGGGGATGTACTTC.

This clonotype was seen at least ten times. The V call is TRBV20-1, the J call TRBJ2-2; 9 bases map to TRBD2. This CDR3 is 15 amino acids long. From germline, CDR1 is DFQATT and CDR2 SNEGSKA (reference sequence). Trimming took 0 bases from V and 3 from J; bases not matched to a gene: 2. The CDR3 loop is CSARDIAGDTGELFF. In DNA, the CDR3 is TGCAGTGCTAGAGATATAGCGGGAGACACCGGGGAGCTGTTTTTT.

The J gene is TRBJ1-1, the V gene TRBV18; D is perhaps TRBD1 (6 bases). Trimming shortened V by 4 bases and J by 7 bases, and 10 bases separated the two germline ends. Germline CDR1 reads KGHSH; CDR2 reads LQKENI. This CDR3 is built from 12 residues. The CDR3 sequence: CASSQDSYEAFF. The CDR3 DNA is TGTGCCAGCTCACAGGACAGCTATGAAGCTTTCTTT.

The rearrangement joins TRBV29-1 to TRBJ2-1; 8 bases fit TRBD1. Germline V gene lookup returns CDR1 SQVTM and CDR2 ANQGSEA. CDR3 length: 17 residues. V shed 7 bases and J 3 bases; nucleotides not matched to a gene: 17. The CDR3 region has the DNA TGCAGCGGGGAAGGACAGGGTGGCCCAGAGCTCTACAATGAGCAGTTCTTC. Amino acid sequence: CSGEGQGGPELYNEQFF.

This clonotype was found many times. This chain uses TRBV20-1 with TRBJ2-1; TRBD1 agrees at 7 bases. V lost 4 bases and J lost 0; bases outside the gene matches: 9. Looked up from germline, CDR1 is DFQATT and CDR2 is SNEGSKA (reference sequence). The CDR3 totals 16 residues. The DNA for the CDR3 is TGCAGTGCTACCATTCAGACAGGGAGCTCCTACAATGAGCAGTTCTTC. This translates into CSATIQTGSSYNEQFF.

In DNA form, the CDR3 reads TGCAGTGGGACGGGAGGCCCCTCCTACGAGCAGTACTTC. This translates into CSGTGGPSYEQYF. V and J are TRBV20-1 and TRBJ2-7; 7 bases line up with TRBD2. The CDR3 extends over 13 amino acids. In germline, CDR1 is DFQATT, CDR2 SNEGSKA (reference sequence). With V trimmed by 7 bases and J by 0 bases, 6 bases remained unmatched.

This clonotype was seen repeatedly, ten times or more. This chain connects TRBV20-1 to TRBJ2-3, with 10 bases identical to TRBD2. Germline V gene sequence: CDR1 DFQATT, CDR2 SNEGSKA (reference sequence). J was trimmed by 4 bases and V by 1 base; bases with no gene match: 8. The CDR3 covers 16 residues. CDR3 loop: CSARGASGSFSDTQYF. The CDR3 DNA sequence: TGCAGTGCTAGAGGGGCTAGCGGGAGTTTTTCAGATACGCAGTATTTT.

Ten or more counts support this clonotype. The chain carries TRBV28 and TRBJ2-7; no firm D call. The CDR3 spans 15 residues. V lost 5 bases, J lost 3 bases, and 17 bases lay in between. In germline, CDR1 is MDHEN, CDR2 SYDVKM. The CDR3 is CASSGIDRLSYEQYF. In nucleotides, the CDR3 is TGTGCCAGCAGTGGCATAGACCGACTCAGCTACGAGCAGTACTTC.

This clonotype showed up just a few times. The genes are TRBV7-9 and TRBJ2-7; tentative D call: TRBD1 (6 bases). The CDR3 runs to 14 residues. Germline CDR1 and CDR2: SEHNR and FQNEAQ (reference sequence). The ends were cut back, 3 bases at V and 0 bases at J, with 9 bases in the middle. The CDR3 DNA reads TGTGCCAGCAGCTTCGGACAGCCCTCCTACGAGCAGTACTTC. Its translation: CASSFGQPSYEQYF. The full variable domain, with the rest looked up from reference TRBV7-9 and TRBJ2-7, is DTGVSQNPRHKITKRGQNVTFRCDPISEHNRLYWYRQTLGQGPEFLTYFQNEAQLEKSRLLSDRFSAERPKGSFSTLEIQRTEQGDSAMYLCASSFGQPSYEQYFGPGTRLTVT.

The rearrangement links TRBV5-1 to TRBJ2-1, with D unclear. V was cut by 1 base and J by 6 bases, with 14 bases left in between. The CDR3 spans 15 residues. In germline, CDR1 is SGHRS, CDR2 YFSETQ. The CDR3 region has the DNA TGCGCCAGCAGCTTGCGATCGGATTTTTTCAATGAGCAGTTCTTC. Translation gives CASSLRSDFFNEQFF. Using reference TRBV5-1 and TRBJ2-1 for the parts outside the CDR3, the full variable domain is KAGVTQTPRYLIKTRGQQVTLSCSPISGHRSVSWYQQTPGQGLQFLFEYFSETQRNKGNFPGRFSGRQFSNSRSEMNVSTLELGDSALYLCASSLRSDFFNEQFFGPGTRLTVL.

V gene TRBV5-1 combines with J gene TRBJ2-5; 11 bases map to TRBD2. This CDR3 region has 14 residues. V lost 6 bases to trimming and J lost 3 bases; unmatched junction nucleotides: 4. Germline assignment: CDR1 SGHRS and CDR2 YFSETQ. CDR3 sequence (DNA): TGCGCCAGCACACAGGGACTAGCGGAAGAGACCCAGTACTTC. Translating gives CASTQGLAEETQYF.

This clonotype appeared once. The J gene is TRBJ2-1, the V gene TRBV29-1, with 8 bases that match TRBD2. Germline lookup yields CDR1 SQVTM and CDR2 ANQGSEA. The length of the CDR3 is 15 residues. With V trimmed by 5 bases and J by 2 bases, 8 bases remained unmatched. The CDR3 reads CSVLTGGIPYNEQFF. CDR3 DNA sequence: TGCAGCGTTCTCACGGGAGGGATTCCCTACAATGAGCAGTTCTTC.

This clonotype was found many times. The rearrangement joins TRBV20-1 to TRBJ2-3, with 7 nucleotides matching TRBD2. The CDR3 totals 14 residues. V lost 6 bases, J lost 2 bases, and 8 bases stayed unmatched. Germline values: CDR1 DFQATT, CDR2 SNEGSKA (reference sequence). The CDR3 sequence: CSAGRLAATDTQYF. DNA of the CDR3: TGCAGTGCCGGGCGGCTAGCGGCCACAGATACGCAGTATTTT.

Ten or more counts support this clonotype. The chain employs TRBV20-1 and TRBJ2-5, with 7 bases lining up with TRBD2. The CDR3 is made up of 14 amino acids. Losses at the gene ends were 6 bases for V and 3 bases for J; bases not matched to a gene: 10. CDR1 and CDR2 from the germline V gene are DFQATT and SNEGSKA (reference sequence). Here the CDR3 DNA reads TGCAGTGCCACCCGGGGGAGCGGGAAAGAGACCCAGTACTTC. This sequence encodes CSATRGSGKETQYF.

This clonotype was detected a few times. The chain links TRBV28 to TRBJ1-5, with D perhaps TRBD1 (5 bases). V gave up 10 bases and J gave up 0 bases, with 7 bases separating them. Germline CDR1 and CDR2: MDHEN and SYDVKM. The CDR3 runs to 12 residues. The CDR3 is CANQGSNQPQHF. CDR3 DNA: TGTGCCAACCAGGGTAGCAATCAGCCCCAGCATTTT. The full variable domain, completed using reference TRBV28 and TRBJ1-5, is DVKVTQSSRYLVKRTGEKVFLECVQDMDHENMFWYRQDPGLGLRLIYFSYDVKMKEKGDIPEGYSVSREKKERFSLILESASTNQTSMYLCANQGSNQPQHFGDGTRLSIL.

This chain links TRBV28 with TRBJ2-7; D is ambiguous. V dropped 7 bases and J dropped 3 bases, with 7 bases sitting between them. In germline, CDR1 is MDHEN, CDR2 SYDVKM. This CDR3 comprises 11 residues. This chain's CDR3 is CASTRDYEQYF. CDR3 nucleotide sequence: TGTGCCAGCACCCGCGACTACGAGCAGTACTTC. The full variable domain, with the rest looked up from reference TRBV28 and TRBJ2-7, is DVKVTQSSRYLVKRTGEKVFLECVQDMDHENMFWYRQDPGLGLRLIYFSYDVKMKEKGDIPEGYSVSREKKERFSLILESASTNQTSMYLCASTRDYEQYFGPGTRLTVT.

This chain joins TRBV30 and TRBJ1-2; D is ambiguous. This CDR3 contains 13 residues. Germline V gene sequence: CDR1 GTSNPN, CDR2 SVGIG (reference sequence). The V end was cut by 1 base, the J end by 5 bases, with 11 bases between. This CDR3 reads CAWSGVRRYGYTF. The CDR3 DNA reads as TGTGCCTGGAGTGGCGTCAGGAGATATGGCTACACCTTC.

The CDR3 region is CASRGTGGIVEQFF. As DNA, the CDR3 is TGTGCCAGCAGGGGGACAGGGGGAATCGTTGAGCAGTTCTTC. This chain connects TRBV6-5 to TRBJ2-1, with 11 bases identical to TRBD1. From germline, CDR1 is MNHEY and CDR2 SVGAGI. CDR3 length: 14 residues. Germline trimming cut 6 bases from V and 9 bases from J; bases unmatched to any gene: 7.